Below are 29 T cell receptor beta chains sequenced from a single sample in a study of blood T cell repertoires in COVID-19 (dated by TCRdb to 2020 to 2021). Library preparation was by the immunoSEQ multiplex PCR assay. TCRdb re-hosts the immuneACCESS table, in-frame sequences only. Its copies lack some clones; in the studies checked, an unresolved V gene accounts for under half of them, and the cause for the rest is not known. The sample table contains some 250,000 clones; only one count was recorded for around 86% of them. The ten largest clones represent more than 9% of the sample. The sample consisted of peripheral blood. These receptors all stem from a man of 80 years or more with acute or convalescent COVID-19.

This sequence joins TRBV11-2 and TRBJ2-3; possibly TRBD2 for D (6 bases). Germline CDR1 and CDR2: SGHAT and FQNNGV. This CDR3 has 15 residues. V gave up 5 bases and J gave up 6 bases, with 18 bases separating them. CDR3 region: CASSLGTRAGDTQYF. The DNA of the CDR3 is TGTGCCAGCAGCCTGGGGACTCGGGCTGGGGATACGCAGTATTTT.

The chain is built from TRBV6-5 and TRBJ2-1, with D possibly being TRBD2 (5 bases). CDR1 is MNHEY, CDR2 SVGAGI, per germline. CDR3 size: 15 residues. Trimming took 4 bases from V and 5 from J, leaving 15 bases between them. CDR3 in amino acids: CASSWLRGSDNEQFF. CDR3 DNA sequence: TGTGCCAGCAGTTGGCTACGGGGTTCCGACAATGAGCAGTTCTTC.

The chain couples TRBV28 to TRBJ2-4; TRBD2 matches 10 bases. Per the germline V gene, CDR1 is MDHEN and CDR2 is SYDVKM. With 5 bases clipped from V and 5 bases from J, the junction kept 3 bases outside the gene matches. The length of the CDR3 is 14 residues. CDR3 residues: CASSIGTSENIQYF. DNA for the CDR3: TGTGCCAGCAGTATAGGGACTAGCGAAAACATTCAGTACTTC.

The gene calls are TRBV9 and TRBJ1-5, with D possibly being TRBD1 (5 bases). Germline CDR1 and CDR2: SGDLS and YYNGEE. The CDR3 length is 14 residues. V gave up 4 bases and J gave up 4 bases, with 12 bases separating them. The CDR3 is CASSTGLPNQPQHF. The CDR3 DNA sequence: TGTGCCAGCAGCACGGGACTGCCTAATCAGCCCCAGCATTTT.

CDR3 sequence (DNA): TGCGCCAGCAGCTTGGGACTTACCGGCTCTGGAAACACCATATATTTT. Protein product: CASSLGLTGSGNTIYF. The chain has TRBV5-1 and TRBJ1-3; D ambiguous. V lost 0 bases and J 0 bases, leaving 10 bases between the germline ends. CDR3 length equals 16 residues. Germline V gives CDR1 SGHRS, CDR2 YFSETQ.

The chain has TRBV6-4 and TRBJ2-1, with TRBD1 matching 10 bases. CDR1 and CDR2 from the germline V gene are MRHNA and SNTAGT. The trim removed 4 bases at V and 7 bases at J, leaving 4 bases unmatched. The CDR3 has 14 amino acids. The chain's CDR3 is CASSVRDRGNEQFF. CDR3 DNA: TGTGCCAGCAGTGTCCGGGACAGGGGAAATGAGCAGTTCTTC.

J is TRBJ2-3 and V is TRBV4-1; D is undetermined. CDR3 length: 15 residues. From germline, CDR1 is MGHRA and CDR2 YSYEKL. The V end was cut by 4 bases, the J end by 1 base, with 12 bases between. CDR3 DNA: TGCGCCAGCAGCCCGGCTTCAGAGGGCACAGATACGCAGTATTTT. Protein sequence: CASSPASEGTDTQYF.

This clone turned up a few times. This chain joins TRBV7-9 and TRBJ1-1, with D possibly matching TRBD1 (6 bases). Looked up from germline, CDR1 is SEHNR and CDR2 is FQNEAQ (reference sequence). There are 17 residues in the CDR3. V lost 3 bases and J 0 bases, leaving 17 bases between the germline ends. The CDR3 DNA reads TGTGCCAGCAGCTTGTCGGGGGGCGCTCGGATGAACACTGAAGCTTTCTTT. This gives the protein CASSLSGGARMNTEAFF.

The chain has TRBV4-3 and TRBJ2-5; tentative D call: TRBD1 (6 bases). This CDR3 contains 13 residues. Germline CDR1 is LGHNA and CDR2 is YSLEER. Trimming cost V 4 bases and J 4 bases, with 10 bases left between them. CDR3 loop: CASSLQGGETQYF. The CDR3, as DNA: TGCGCCAGCAGCCTACAGGGTGGAGAGACCCAGTACTTC.

V usage is TRBV5-1 and J usage is TRBJ2-5; TRBD2 is a possible D gene (5 bases). The CDR3 loop spans 19 amino acids. Trimming removed 5 bases at V and 2 bases at J, with 28 bases between. Germline lookup yields CDR1 SGHRS and CDR2 YFSETQ. The CDR3 DNA follows: TGCGCCAGCAGTAAAACCCCCCTCTCCGGCCCTGGAGGTCAAGAGACCCAGTACTTC. The encoded protein is CASSKTPLSGPGGQETQYF.

This clone showed up just once. CDR3 sequence (DNA): TGTGCCAGCAGCTCTCGGGTTCTAGCGGGAGCTATAGCCAAAAACATTCAGTACTTC. Translated: CASSSRVLAGAIAKNIQYF. This chain uses TRBV7-8 with TRBJ2-4; the match to TRBD2 covers 10 bases. This CDR3 comprises 19 residues. Trimming removed 4 bases from V and 0 bases from J; junction bases left unmatched: 12. Germline CDR1 SGHVS, CDR2 FQNEAQ.

The chain carries TRBV27 and TRBJ1-5, with TRBD1 identical over 9 bases. V was pared by 9 bases and J by 5 bases, with 8 bases of the junction left unmatched. Looked up from germline, CDR1 is MNHEY and CDR2 is SMNVEV (reference sequence). The CDR3 loop spans 14 amino acids. This chain's CDR3 is CASSRDRVDQPQHF. CDR3 DNA sequence: TGTGCCAGTAGCCGGGACAGGGTCGATCAGCCCCAGCATTTT.

This rearrangement joins TRBV5-6 to TRBJ1-5; D remains unclear. CDR3 length: 14 residues. CDR1 and CDR2 from the germline V gene are SGHDT and YYEEEE. Trimming took off 4 bases at V and 1 base at J, with 9 bases between the two ends. The CDR3 nucleotides read TGTGCCAGCAGCCGGGAAGGCAGCAATCAGCCCCAGCATTTT. This sequence encodes CASSREGSNQPQHF. The variable domain in full, with the rest retrieved from reference TRBV5-6 and TRBJ1-5, is DAGVTQSPTHLIKTRGQQVTLRCSPKSGHDTVSWYQQALGQGPQFIFQYYEEEERQRGNFPDRFSGHQFPNYSSELNVNALLLGDSALYLCASSREGSNQPQHFGDGTRLSIL.

J is TRBJ2-1 and V is TRBV18; 8 bases fit TRBD1. CDR3 length: 14 residues. Germline trimming cut 5 bases from V and 4 bases from J; bases unmatched to any gene: 4. Germline V gene sequence: CDR1 KGHSH, CDR2 LQKENI. CDR3 loop: CASSEQGAYNEQFF. The CDR3 bases are TGTGCCAGCTCAGAGCAGGGGGCTTACAATGAGCAGTTCTTC.

The genes are TRBV27 and TRBJ1-2; TRBD1 matches at 9 bases. V was clipped by 0 bases and J by 5 bases; unmatched bases: 4. The CDR3 consists of 15 residues. Germline assignment: CDR1 MNHEY and CDR2 SMNVEV (reference sequence). The CDR3 DNA reads TGTGCCAGCAGTTTATCGCCGACAGGGGGTTATGGCTACACCTTC. Encoded protein: CASSLSPTGGYGYTF.

The sample holds one count of this clone. The genes are TRBV27 and TRBJ2-5; TRBD2 aligns across 7 bases. V lost 3 bases to trimming and J lost 7 bases; unmatched junction nucleotides: 2. The germline V gene has CDR1 MNHEY and CDR2 SMNVEV (reference sequence). This CDR3 has 12 amino acids. As DNA, the CDR3 is TGTGCCAGCAGTTTCATAGCGGGGACCCAGTACTTC. Protein: CASSFIAGTQYF.

This clone showed up just a few times. V and J are TRBV19 and TRBJ2-1; tentative D call: TRBD2 (5 bases). Deletions cut 5 bases from V and 7 bases from J, with 24 bases between. Germline CDR1 LNHDA, CDR2 SQIVND (reference sequence). The CDR3 is 17 residues long. CDR3 amino acids: CASSRAPGLNIENEQFF. Here the CDR3 DNA reads TGTGCCAGTAGTCGCGCACCTGGACTCAACATAGAGAATGAGCAGTTCTTC.

This chain uses TRBV5-1 with TRBJ2-1; 14 bases agree with TRBD2. J lost 9 bases, V lost 2 bases, and 16 bases had no gene match. The CDR3 contains 19 residues. Per germline, CDR1 SGHRS and CDR2 YFSETQ. The CDR3 sequence is CASSFGGGTSGGPVAEQFF. CDR3 nucleotides: TGCGCCAGCAGCTTCGGGGGTGGGACTAGCGGGGGACCCGTCGCTGAGCAGTTCTTC.

V usage is TRBV11-1 and J usage is TRBJ1-1, with D tentatively TRBD1 (5 bases). CDR1 is SGHAT and CDR2 is FQDESV in the germline V gene (reference sequence). The CDR3 length is 14 residues. V shed 5 bases and J shed 10 bases, with 20 bases lying between them. CDR3: CASSPSWGESRAFF. The CDR3 DNA follows: TGTGCCAGCAGCCCCTCTTGGGGGGAAAGTCGAGCTTTCTTT. Complete variable domain (other parts from reference TRBV11-1 and TRBJ1-1): EAEVAQSPRYKITEKSQAVAFWCDPISGHATLYWYRQILGQGPELLVQFQDESVVDDSQLPKDRFSAERLKGVDSTLKIQPAELGDSAMYLCASSPSWGESRAFFGQGTRLTVV.

The chain has TRBV14 and TRBJ2-7, with 10 bases aligning to TRBD2. This CDR3 has 17 residues. Trimming cost V 1 base and J 3 bases; bases outside gene matches: 9. Looked up from germline, CDR1 is SGHDN and CDR2 is FVKESK. The CDR3 reads CASSQGPRGLANYEQYF. CDR3 DNA sequence: TGTGCCAGCAGCCAAGGGCCGAGGGGACTAGCGAACTACGAGCAGTACTTC.

The rearrangement uses TRBV28 and TRBJ1-1, with D hard to call. The germline CDR1 and CDR2 sequences are MDHEN and SYDVKM. Trimming left V 7 bases short and J 8 bases short, with 8 bases between. The CDR3 has 10 residues. The CDR3 DNA reads as TGTGCCAGCACGTCGGGGGAAGCTTTCTTT. This codes for CASTSGEAFF.

This sequence joins TRBV5-1 and TRBJ2-2; D gene uncertain. Germline V CDR1 and CDR2: SGHRS, YFSETQ. Trimming pared 0 bases from V and 1 base from J, leaving 7 bases between. This CDR3 is built from 15 residues. The CDR3 here is CASSLAARNTGELFF. In DNA, the CDR3 is TGCGCCAGCAGCTTGGCCGCTAGGAACACCGGGGAGCTGTTTTTT. Full variable domain (outside the CDR3, taken from reference TRBV5-1 and TRBJ2-2): KAGVTQTPRYLIKTRGQQVTLSCSPISGHRSVSWYQQTPGQGLQFLFEYFSETQRNKGNFPGRFSGRQFSNSRSEMNVSTLELGDSALYLCASSLAARNTGELFFGEGSRLTVL.

The gene calls are TRBV15 and TRBJ1-6; D is undetermined. The CDR3 covers 16 residues. V gave up 5 bases and J gave up 2 bases, with 13 bases separating them. CDR1 and CDR2 (germline): LNHNV, YYDKDF (reference sequence). For the CDR3, the DNA is TGTGCCACCAGCTTTGAGGGTTCGACCTATAATTCACCCCTCCACTTT. Translating it yields CATSFEGSTYNSPLHF.

This clone was seen a single time. Written as DNA, the CDR3 is TGTGCCAGCACGGACAGGGCCTCTGGAAACACCATATATTTT. It translates to CASTDRASGNTIYF. This chain uses TRBV2 with TRBJ1-3, with 8 bases identical to TRBD1. CDR3 length equals 14 residues. V dropped 7 bases and J dropped 0; count of bases not matched to a gene: 2. In germline, CDR1 is SNHLY, CDR2 FYNNEI. Based on the CDR3 plus reference TRBV2 and TRBJ1-3, the full variable domain is EPEVTQTPSHQVTQMGQEVILRCVPISNHLYFYWYRQILGQKVEFLVSFYNNEISEKSEIFDDQFSVERPDGSNFTLKIRSTKLEDSAMYFCASTDRASGNTIYFGEGSWLTVV.

The chain links TRBV2 to TRBJ1-2; maybe TRBD1 (6 bases). V was trimmed by 6 bases and J by 2 bases, leaving 10 bases between them. Germline V gene sequence: CDR1 SNHLY, CDR2 FYNNEI. This CDR3 has 13 amino acids. This CDR3 is CASSLQGNYGYTF. The CDR3 DNA is TGTGCCAGCAGCCTACAGGGAAACTATGGCTACACCTTC.

The chain recombines TRBV27 with TRBJ1-1, with 7 bases lining up with TRBD1. Trimming at V came to 7 bases and at J to 2 bases, leaving 10 bases not matched to a gene. The length of the CDR3 is 15 residues. Germline V gives CDR1 MNHEY, CDR2 SMNVEV (reference sequence). The CDR3 region is CASTRGAGGNTEAFF. CDR3 DNA: TGTGCCAGCACGAGGGGGGCAGGGGGAAACACTGAAGCTTTCTTT.

The chain joins TRBV18 to TRBJ2-2; 9 nucleotides match TRBD2. The CDR3 spans 17 residues. V was pared by 6 bases and J by 3 bases, with 11 bases of the junction left unmatched. Germline lookup yields CDR1 KGHSH and CDR2 LQKENI. Written as DNA, the CDR3 is TGTGCCAGCTCTCCCCTAAGACTAGCGGACTACACCGGGGAGCTGTTTTTT. Translating gives CASSPLRLADYTGELFF.

The chain recombines TRBV5-6 with TRBJ2-1; the match to TRBD2 covers 9 bases. There are 15 residues in the CDR3. J gave up 10 bases and V 0 bases, and 8 bases lay outside the gene matches. Germline-derived CDR1 and CDR2 are SGHDT and YYEEEE. CDR3 sequence: CASSLDLAGRDEQFF. CDR3 in DNA: TGTGCCAGCAGCTTGGATCTAGCGGGAAGGGACGAGCAGTTCTTC.

The chain joins TRBV9 to TRBJ1-1, with a weak D call TRBD1 (6 bases). V was cut by 5 bases and J by 5 bases, with 13 bases left in between. CDR3 length equals 13 residues. Germline CDR1 SGDLS, CDR2 YYNGEE. CDR3 residues: CASSLGGRTEAFF. The CDR3 nucleotides are TGTGCCAGCAGTCTGGGGGGGCGTACTGAAGCTTTCTTT.